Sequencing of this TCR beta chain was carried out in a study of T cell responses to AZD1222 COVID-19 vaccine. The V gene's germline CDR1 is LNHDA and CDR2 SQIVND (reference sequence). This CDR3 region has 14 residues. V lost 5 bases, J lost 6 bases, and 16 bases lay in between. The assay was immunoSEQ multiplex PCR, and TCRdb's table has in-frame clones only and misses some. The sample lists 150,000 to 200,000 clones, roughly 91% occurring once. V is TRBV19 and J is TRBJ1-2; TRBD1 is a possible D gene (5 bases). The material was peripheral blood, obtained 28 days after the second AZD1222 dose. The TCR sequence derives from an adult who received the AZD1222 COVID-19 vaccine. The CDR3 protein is CASSPGLGWHGYTF. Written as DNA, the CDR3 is TGTGCCAGTAGTCCAGGGTTGGGCTGGCATGGCTACACCTTC.